The rows below give T cell receptor beta chains drawn from one sample of a study of T cells after yellow fever vaccination. TCRdb re-called the 5' RACE reads through MiXCR, storing one row per CDR3 protein. The sample lists hundreds of thousands of distinct CDR3 sequences, roughly 4% occurring once. This material consisted of PBMCs, taken on the day of the yellow fever booster vaccination. The origin of the receptors is a young man who received the YFV17D yellow fever vaccine. Both conserved end residues are part of each CDR3. Not all rows give a size; the values are once, few, many and, for expanded clones, a class.

j_gene: TRBJ2-1
v_gene: TRBV4-2
abundance: many
CDR3aa: CASSQDLVAGAFLSSYNEQFF

j_gene: TRBJ1-2
v_gene: TRBV7-2
abundance: -
CDR3aa: CASSSGYYGYTF

j_gene: TRBJ1-1
v_gene: TRBV28
abundance: few
CDR3aa: CASSFTGKGPFF

j_gene: TRBJ2-6
v_gene: TRBV5-6
abundance: few
CDR3aa: CASSLGLAGANVLTF

j_gene: TRBJ2-2
v_gene: TRBV7-2
abundance: many
CDR3aa: CASSLRPGVNTGELFF

j_gene: TRBJ1-3
v_gene: TRBV4-1
abundance: many
CDR3aa: CASSLNVWISGNTIYF

j_gene: TRBJ1-5
v_gene: TRBV20-1
abundance: -
CDR3aa: CSARVQGGQPQHF

j_gene: TRBJ2-5
v_gene: TRBV15
abundance: -
CDR3aa: CATSRDPAGGQTQYF

j_gene: TRBJ2-1
v_gene: TRBV7-2
abundance: many
CDR3aa: CASSLDRWLGGLNEQFF

j_gene: TRBJ2-2
v_gene: TRBV24-1
abundance: many
CDR3aa: CATSDPRTAGELFF

j_gene: TRBJ2-7
v_gene: TRBV7-9
abundance: many
CDR3aa: CASSRQGAGEQYF

j_gene: TRBJ2-6
v_gene: TRBV28
abundance: few
CDR3aa: CASSPQGADGANVLTF

j_gene: TRBJ1-4
v_gene: TRBV4-1
abundance: -
CDR3aa: CASSKTRQNEKLFF

j_gene: TRBJ2-5
v_gene: TRBV19
abundance: few
CDR3aa: CASRKLAGEQETQYF

j_gene: TRBJ2-4
v_gene: TRBV6-5
abundance: many
CDR3aa: CASRQIIVSAKNIQYF

j_gene: TRBJ1-5
v_gene: TRBV5-6
abundance: few
CDR3aa: CASSFGTASNQPQHF

j_gene: TRBJ1-2
v_gene: TRBV27
abundance: -
CDR3aa: CASSLSPGQGSYGYTF

j_gene: TRBJ1-1
v_gene: TRBV5-6
abundance: few
CDR3aa: CASSYGNQPSLEEAFF

j_gene: TRBJ1-5
v_gene: TRBV10-3
abundance: few
CDR3aa: CAISGQGHNQPQHF

j_gene: TRBJ2-3
v_gene: TRBV9
abundance: many
CDR3aa: CASSGDRAGADTQYF

j_gene: TRBJ2-1
v_gene: TRBV7-2
abundance: few
CDR3aa: CASSFSGVFYNEQFF